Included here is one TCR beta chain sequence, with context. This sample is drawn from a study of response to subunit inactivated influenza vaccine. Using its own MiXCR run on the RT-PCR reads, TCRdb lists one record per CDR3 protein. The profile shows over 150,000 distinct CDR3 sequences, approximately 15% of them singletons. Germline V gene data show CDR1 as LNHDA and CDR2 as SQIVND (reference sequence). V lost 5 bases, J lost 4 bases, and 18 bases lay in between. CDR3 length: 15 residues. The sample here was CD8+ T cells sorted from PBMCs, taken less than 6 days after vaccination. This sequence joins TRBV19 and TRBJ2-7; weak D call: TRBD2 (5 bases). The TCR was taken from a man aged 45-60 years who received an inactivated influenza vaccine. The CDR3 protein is CASSPRGGFSYEQYF. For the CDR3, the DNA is TGTGCCAGTAGTCCCCGAGGCGGGTTTTCTTACGAGCAGTACTTC. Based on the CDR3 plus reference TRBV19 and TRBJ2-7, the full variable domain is DGGITQSPKYLFRKEGQNVTLSCEQNLNHDAMYWYRQDPGQGLRLIYYSQIVNDFQKGDIAEGYSVSREKKESFPLTVTSAQKNPTAFYLCASSPRGGFSYEQYFGPGTRLTVT.